This TCR beta chain was retrieved from a study of blood T cell repertoires in COVID-19. The CDR3 is made up of 16 amino acids. The V end was cut by 7 bases, the J end by 1 base, with 16 bases between. CDR1 and CDR2 (germline): MDHEN, SYDVKM. Clones were sequenced by immunoSEQ multiplex PCR, and TCRdb holds only the in-frame ones, with some missing. The repertoire includes a few hundred thousand clones, 70% to 90% of them detected once, and around 2% sits in the top ten. Sequenced sample: PBMCs or T cells enriched from blood (not recorded which). The TCR was taken from a woman aged 55 to 70 in a cohort exposed to, infected with or recovered from COVID-19 (not recorded which). This rearrangement joins TRBV28 to TRBJ2-2, with D perhaps matching TRBD1 (6 bases). In DNA, the CDR3 is TGTGCCAGCAATTCCGCCGGGACAAAGAACACCGGGGAGCTGTTTTTT. Translated: CASNSAGTKNTGELFF.